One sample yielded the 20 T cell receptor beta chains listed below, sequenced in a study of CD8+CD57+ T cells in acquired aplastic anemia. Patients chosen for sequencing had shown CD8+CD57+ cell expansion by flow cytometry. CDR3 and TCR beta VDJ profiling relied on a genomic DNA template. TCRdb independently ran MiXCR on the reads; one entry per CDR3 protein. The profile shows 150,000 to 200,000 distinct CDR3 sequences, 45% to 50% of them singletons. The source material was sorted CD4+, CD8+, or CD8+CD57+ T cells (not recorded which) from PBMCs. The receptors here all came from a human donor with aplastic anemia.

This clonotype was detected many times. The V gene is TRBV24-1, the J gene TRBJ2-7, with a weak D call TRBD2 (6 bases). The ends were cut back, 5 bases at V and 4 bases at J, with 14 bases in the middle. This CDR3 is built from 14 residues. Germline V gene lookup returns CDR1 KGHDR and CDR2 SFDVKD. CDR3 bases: TGTGCCACCAGTGCCGGGACGGGGGATTACGAGCAGTACTTC. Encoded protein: CATSAGTGDYEQYF.

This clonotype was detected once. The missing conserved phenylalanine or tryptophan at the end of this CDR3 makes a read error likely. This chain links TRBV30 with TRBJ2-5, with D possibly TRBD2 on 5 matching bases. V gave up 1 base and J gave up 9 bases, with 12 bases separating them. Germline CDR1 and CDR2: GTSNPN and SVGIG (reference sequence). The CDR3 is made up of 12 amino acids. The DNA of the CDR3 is TGTGCCTGGAGTGAACTAGAGGAGTCCCAGTACCTC. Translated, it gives CAWSELEESQYL.

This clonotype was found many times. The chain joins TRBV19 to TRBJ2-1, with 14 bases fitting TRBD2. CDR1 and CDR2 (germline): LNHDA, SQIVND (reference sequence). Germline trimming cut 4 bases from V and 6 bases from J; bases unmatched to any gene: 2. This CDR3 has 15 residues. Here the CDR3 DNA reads TGTGCCAGTAGTAACGGACTAGCGGGAGGCAATGAGCAGTTCTTC. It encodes CASSNGLAGGNEQFF.

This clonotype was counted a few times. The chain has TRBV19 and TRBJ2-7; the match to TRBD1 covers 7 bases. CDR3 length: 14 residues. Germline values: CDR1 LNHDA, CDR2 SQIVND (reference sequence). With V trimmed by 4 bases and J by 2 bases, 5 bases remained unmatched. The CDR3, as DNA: TGTGCCAGTAGTACCGACAGGGTTGCCTACGAGCAGTACTTC. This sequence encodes CASSTDRVAYEQYF. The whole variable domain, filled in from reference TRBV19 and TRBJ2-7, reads DGGITQSPKYLFRKEGQNVTLSCEQNLNHDAMYWYRQDPGQGLRLIYYSQIVNDFQKGDIAEGYSVSREKKESFPLTVTSAQKNPTAFYLCASSTDRVAYEQYFGPGTRLTVT.

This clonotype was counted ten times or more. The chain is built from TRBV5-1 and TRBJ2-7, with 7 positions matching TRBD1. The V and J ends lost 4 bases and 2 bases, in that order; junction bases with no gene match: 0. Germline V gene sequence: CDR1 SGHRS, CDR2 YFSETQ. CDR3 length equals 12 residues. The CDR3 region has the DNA TGCGCCAGCAGCCAGGGGGCCTACGAGCAGTACTTC. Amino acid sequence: CASSQGAYEQYF.

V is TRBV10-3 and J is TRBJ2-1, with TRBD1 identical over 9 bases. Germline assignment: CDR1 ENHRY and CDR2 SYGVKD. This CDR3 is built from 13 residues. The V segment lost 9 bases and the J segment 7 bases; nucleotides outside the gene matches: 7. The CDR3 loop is CAIRTGAVNEQFF. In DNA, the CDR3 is TGTGCCATTCGGACAGGGGCGGTAAATGAGCAGTTCTTC.

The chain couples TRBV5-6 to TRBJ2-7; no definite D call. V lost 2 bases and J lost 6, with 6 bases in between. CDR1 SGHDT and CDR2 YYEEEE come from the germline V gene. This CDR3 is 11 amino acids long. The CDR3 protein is CASSLKSEQYF. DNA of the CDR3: TGTGCCAGCAGCTTAAAAAGCGAGCAGTACTTC.

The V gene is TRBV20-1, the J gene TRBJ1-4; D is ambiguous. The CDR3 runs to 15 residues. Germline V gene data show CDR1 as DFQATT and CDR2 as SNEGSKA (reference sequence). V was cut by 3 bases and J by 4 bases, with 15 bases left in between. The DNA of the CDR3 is TGCAGTGCTAGCGAGATGGAGCAGTTTAATGAAAAACTGTTTTTT. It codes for CSASEMEQFNEKLFF.

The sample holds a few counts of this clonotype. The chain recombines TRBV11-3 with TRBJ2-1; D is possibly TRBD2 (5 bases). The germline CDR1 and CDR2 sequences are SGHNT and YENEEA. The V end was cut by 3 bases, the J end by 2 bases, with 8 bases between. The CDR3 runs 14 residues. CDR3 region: CASSFRGTYNEQFF. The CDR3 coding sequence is TGTGCCAGCAGCTTTCGGGGTACCTACAATGAGCAGTTCTTC.

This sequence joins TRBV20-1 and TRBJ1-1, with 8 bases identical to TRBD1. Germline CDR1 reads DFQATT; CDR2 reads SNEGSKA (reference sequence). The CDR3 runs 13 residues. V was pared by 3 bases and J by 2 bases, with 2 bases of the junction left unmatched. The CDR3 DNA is TGCAGTGCTAGCAGGGGGCCTAACACTGAAGCTTTCTTT. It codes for CSASRGPNTEAFF.

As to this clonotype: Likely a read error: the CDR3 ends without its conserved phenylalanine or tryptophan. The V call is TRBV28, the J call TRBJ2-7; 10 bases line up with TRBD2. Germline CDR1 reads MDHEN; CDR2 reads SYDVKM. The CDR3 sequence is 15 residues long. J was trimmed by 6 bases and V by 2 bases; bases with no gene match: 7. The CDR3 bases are TGTGCCAGCAGTTTAGCTGGACTAGCGGTTGCCGAGCAGTACTCC. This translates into CASSLAGLAVAEQYS.

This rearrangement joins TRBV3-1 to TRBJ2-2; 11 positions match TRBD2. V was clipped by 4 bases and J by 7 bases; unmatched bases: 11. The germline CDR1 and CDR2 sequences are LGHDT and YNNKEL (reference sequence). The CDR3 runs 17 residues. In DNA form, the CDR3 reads TGTGCCAGCAGCCTGGGACTAGCGGACGTCCCCCACGGGGAGCTGTTTTTT. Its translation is CASSLGLADVPHGELFF.

CDR3 region: CSAWDDGANVLTF. The CDR3 DNA sequence: TGCAGTGCTTGGGACGACGGGGCCAACGTCCTGACTTTC. The gene calls are TRBV20-1 and TRBJ2-6; D possibly uses TRBD1 or TRBD2 (5 bases each). The CDR3 is 13 amino acids. The V end was cut by 5 bases, the J end by 4 bases, with 9 bases between. CDR1 is DFQATT, CDR2 SNEGSKA, per germline (reference sequence).

This CDR3 is CASSGGAGGSNEKLFF. CDR3 in DNA: TGTGCCAGCAGCGGGGGGGCAGGAGGCTCTAATGAAAAACTGTTTTTT. The chain couples TRBV9 to TRBJ1-4; D perhaps matches TRBD1 (6 bases). The CDR3 covers 16 residues. Looked up from germline, CDR1 is SGDLS and CDR2 is YYNGEE. V was trimmed by 3 bases and J by 3 bases, leaving 15 bases between them.

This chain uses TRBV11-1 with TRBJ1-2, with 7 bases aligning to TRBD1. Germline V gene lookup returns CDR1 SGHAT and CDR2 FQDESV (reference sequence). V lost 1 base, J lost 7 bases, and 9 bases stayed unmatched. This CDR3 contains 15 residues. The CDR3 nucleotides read TGTGCCAGCAGCTTAGGTCGACAGGGACGGCGTGGCTACACCTTC. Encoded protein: CASSLGRQGRRGYTF.

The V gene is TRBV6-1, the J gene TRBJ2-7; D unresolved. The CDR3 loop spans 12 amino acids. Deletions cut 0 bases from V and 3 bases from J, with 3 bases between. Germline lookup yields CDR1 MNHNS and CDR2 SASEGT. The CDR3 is CASSEAIYEQYF. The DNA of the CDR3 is TGTGCCAGCAGTGAAGCGATCTACGAGCAGTACTTC.

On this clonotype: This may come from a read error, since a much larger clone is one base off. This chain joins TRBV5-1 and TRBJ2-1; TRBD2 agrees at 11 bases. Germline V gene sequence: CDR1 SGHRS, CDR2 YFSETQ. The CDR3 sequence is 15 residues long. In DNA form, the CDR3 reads TGCGCCAGCAGCGCTACTAGCGGGAGCGGTAATGAGCAGTTGTTC. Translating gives CASSATSGSGNEQLF.

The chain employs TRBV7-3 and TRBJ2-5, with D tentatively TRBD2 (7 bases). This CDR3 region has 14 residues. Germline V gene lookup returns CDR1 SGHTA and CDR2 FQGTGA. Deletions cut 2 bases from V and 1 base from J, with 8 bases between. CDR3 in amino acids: CASSLRGAQETQYF. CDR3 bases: TGTGCCAGCAGCTTACGGGGGGCCCAAGAGACCCAGTACTTC.

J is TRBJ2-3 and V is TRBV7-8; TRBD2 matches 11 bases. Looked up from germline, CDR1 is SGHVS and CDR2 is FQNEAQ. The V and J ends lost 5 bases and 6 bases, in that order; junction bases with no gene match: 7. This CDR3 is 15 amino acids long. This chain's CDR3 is CASSPRGLAVDTQYF. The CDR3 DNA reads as TGTGCCAGCAGCCCGAGGGGACTAGCGGTGGATACGCAGTATTTT. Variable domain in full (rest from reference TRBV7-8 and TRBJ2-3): GAGVSQSPRYKVAKRGQDVALRCDPISGHVSLFWYQQALGQGPEFLTYFQNEAQLDKSGLPSDRFFAERPEGSVSTLKIQRTQQEDSAVYLCASSPRGLAVDTQYFGPGTRLTVL.

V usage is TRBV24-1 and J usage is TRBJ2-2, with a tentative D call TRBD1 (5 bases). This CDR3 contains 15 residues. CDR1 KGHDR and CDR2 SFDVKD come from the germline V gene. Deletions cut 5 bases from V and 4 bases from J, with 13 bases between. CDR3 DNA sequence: TGTGCCACCAGTGGAACAGGTTACGGCACCGGGGAGCTGTTTTTT. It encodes CATSGTGYGTGELFF.